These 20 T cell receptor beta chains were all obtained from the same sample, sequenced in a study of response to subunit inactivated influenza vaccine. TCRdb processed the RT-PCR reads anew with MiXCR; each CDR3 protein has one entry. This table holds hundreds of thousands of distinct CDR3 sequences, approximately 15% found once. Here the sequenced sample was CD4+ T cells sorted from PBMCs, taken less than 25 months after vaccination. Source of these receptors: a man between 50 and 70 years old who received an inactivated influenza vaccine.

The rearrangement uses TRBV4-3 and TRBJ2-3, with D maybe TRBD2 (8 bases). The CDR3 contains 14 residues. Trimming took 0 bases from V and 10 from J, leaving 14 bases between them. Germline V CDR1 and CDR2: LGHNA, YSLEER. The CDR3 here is CASSQEGGGGPQYF. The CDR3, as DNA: TGCGCCAGCAGCCAAGAAGGGGGCGGGGGGCCGCAGTATTTT.

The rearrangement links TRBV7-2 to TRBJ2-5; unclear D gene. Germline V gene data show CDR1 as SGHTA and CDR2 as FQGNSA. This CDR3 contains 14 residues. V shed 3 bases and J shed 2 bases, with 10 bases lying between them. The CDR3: CASSLLLPQETQYF. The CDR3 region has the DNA TGTGCCAGCAGCTTGTTACTACCACAAGAGACCCAGTACTTC.

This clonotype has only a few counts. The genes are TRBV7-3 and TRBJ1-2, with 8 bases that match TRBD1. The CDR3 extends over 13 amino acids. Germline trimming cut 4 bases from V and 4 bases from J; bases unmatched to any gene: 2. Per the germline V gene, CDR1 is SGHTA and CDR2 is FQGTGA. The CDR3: CASSSDRGYGYTF. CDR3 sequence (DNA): TGTGCCAGCAGCTCTGACAGGGGCTATGGCTACACCTTC.

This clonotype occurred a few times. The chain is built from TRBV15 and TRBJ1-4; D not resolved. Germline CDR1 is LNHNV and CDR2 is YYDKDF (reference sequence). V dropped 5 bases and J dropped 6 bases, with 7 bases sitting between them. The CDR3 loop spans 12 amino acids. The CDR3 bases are TGTGCCACCAGCCAGAAGGATGAAAAACTGTTTTTT. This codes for CATSQKDEKLFF.

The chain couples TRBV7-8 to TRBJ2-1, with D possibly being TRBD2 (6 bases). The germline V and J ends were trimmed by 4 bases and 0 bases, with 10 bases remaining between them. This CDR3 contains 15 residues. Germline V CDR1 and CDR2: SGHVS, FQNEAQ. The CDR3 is CASSSIADSYNEQFF. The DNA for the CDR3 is TGTGCCAGCAGCTCCATAGCGGACTCCTACAATGAGCAGTTCTTC.

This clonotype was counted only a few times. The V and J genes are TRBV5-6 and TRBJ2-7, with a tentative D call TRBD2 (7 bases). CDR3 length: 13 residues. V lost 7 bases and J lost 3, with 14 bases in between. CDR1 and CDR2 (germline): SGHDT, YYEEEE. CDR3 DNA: TGTGCCAGCGCCCGGGGGGCTTTCTACGAGCAGTACTTC. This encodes CASARGAFYEQYF.

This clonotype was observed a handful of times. This CDR3 reads CASSPSGGSNEQFF. The CDR3 bases are TGTGCCAGCTCCCCTAGCGGGGGGTCGAATGAGCAGTTCTTC. The chain joins TRBV11-2 to TRBJ2-1; the match to TRBD2 covers 11 bases. V was clipped by 8 bases and J by 7 bases; unmatched bases: 7. The CDR3 is made up of 14 amino acids. Germline CDR1 SGHAT, CDR2 FQNNGV.

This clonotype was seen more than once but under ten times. The CDR3 coding sequence is TGTGCCAGCAGCTCATTTGACTCCAAGGAGTTCTTC. This gives the protein CASSSFDSKEFF. The gene calls are TRBV7-9 and TRBJ2-1; D unclear. Trimming took 4 bases from V and 14 from J, leaving 15 bases between them. CDR3 length: 12 residues. Germline CDR1 reads SEHNR; CDR2 reads FQNEAQ (reference sequence).

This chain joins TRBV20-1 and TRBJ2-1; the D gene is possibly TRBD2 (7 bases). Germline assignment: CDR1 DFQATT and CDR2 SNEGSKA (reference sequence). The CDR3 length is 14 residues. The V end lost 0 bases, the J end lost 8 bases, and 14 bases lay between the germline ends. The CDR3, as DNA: TGCAGTGCTAGAGATTACCGGGGGGCCCATGAGCAGTTCTTC. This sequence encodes CSARDYRGAHEQFF.

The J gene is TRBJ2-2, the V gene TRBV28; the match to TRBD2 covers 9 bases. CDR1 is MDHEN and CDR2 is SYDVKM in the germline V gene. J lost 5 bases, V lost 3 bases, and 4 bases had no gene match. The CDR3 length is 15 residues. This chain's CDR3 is CASSFLSGRTGELFF. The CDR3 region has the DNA TGTGCCAGCAGTTTCCTTAGCGGGAGAACCGGGGAGCTGTTTTTT.

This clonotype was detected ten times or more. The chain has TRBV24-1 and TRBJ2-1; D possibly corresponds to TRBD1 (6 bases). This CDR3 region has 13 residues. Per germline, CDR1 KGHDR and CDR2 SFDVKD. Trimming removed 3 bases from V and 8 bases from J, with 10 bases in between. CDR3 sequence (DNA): TGTGCCACCAGTGATAGGACAGTCGATGAGCAGTTCTTC. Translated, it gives CATSDRTVDEQFF.

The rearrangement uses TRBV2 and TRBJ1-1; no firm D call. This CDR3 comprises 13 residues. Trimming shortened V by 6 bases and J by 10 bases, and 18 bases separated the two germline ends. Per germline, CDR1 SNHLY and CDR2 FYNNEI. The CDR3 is CASSSGRSGGAFF. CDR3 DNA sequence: TGTGCCAGCAGCTCTGGTCGTAGTGGTGGAGCTTTCTTT.

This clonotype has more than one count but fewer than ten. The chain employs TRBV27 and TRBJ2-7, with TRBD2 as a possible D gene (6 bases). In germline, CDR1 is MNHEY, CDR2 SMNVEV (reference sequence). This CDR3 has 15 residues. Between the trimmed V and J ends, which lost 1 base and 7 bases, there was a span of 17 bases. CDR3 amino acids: CASSLFGTGTGEQYF. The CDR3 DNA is TGTGCCAGCAGTTTATTTGGGACTGGGACTGGGGAGCAGTACTTC.

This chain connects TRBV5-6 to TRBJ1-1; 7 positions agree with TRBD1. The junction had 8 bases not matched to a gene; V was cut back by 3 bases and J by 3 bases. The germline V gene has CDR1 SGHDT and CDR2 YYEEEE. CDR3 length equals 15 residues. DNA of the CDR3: TGTGCCAGCAGCTCGACAGGGTTCGGGGACACTGAAGCTTTCTTT. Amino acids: CASSSTGFGDTEAFF. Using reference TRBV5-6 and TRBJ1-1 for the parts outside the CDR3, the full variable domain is DAGVTQSPTHLIKTRGQQVTLRCSPKSGHDTVSWYQQALGQGPQFIFQYYEEEERQRGNFPDRFSGHQFPNYSSELNVNALLLGDSALYLCASSSTGFGDTEAFFGQGTRLTVV.

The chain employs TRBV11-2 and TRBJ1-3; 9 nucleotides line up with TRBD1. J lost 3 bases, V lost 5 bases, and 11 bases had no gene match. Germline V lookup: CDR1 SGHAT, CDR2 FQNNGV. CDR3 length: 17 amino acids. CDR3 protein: CASSRTGEVSVGNTIYF. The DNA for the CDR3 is TGTGCCAGCAGCCGGACAGGGGAAGTCAGTGTTGGAAACACCATATATTTT.

The CDR3 DNA is TGTGCCAGCAGCCCCGGACTAGCGGGATCCCACGAGCAGTACTTC. It yields the protein CASSPGLAGSHEQYF. This chain joins TRBV7-2 and TRBJ2-7; 12 nucleotides align to TRBD2. Germline assignment: CDR1 SGHTA and CDR2 FQGNSA. There are 15 residues in the CDR3. The trim removed 5 bases at V and 5 bases at J, leaving 7 bases unmatched.

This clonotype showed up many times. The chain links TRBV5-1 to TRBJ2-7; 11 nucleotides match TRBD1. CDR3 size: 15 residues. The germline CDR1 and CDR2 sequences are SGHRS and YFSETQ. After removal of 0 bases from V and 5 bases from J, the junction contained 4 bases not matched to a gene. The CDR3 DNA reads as TGCGCCAGCAGCTTGGATGGACAGGGGGCTAACGAGCAGTACTTC. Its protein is CASSLDGQGANEQYF. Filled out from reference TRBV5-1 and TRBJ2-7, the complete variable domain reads KAGVTQTPRYLIKTRGQQVTLSCSPISGHRSVSWYQQTPGQGLQFLFEYFSETQRNKGNFPGRFSGRQFSNSRSEMNVSTLELGDSALYLCASSLDGQGANEQYFGPGTRLTVT.

The CDR3 nucleotides are TGTGCCAGCAGCTTATGGACTAGCGGGGGGCCGGGCACAGATACGCAGTATTTT. It is translated as CASSLWTSGGPGTDTQYF. The genes are TRBV11-2 and TRBJ2-3, with 14 positions matching TRBD2. Germline trimming cut 2 bases from V and 1 base from J; bases unmatched to any gene: 5. The CDR3 sequence is 18 residues long. The germline V gene has CDR1 SGHAT and CDR2 FQNNGV.

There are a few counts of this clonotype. CDR3 amino acids: CASALFQDGSYEQYF. For the CDR3, the DNA is TGTGCCAGCGCCCTATTTCAAGATGGCTCCTACGAGCAGTACTTC. The genes are TRBV7-9 and TRBJ2-7; no reliable D call. Per the germline V gene, CDR1 is SEHNR and CDR2 is FQNEAQ (reference sequence). This CDR3 spans 15 amino acids. Trimming cost V 8 bases and J 0 bases, with 17 bases left between them.

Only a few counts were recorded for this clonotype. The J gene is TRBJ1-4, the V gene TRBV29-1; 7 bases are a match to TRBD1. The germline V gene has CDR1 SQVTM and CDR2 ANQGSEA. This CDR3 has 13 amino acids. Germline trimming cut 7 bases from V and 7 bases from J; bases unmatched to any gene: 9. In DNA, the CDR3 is TGCAGCGCCAAAGCCGGGACAGCTGAAAAACTGTTTTTT. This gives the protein CSAKAGTAEKLFF. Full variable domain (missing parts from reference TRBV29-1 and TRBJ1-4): SAVISQKPSRDICQRGTSLTIQCQVDSQVTMMFWYRQQPGQSLTLIATANQGSEATYESGFVIDKFPISRPNLTFSTLTVSNMSPEDSSIYLCSAKAGTAEKLFFGSGTQLSVL.